The clone carrying this T cell receptor beta chain occurred many times. The data stem from a study of T cells after yellow fever vaccination. Overall study context: Low-cell-number fractions were prepared with SMART-Seq v4 Ultra Low Input.

TCRdb reprocessed the 5' RACE reads with MiXCR, giving one entry per CDR3 protein. This sample has approximately 70,000 distinct CDR3 sequences; 7.3% occur once, and the top ten carry around 30%. The CDR3 is 15 residues long. Deletions cut 4 bases from V and 5 bases from J, with 18 bases between. CDR1 SGHRS and CDR2 YFSETQ come from the germline V gene. This chain connects TRBV5-1 to TRBJ1-1; a weak D match, TRBD1 (5 bases). Sequencing was performed on CD8+ T cells sorted from PBMCs, taken about 10 days after the first yellow fever vaccination. The receptor's source is a young man who received the YFV17D yellow fever vaccine. The DNA for the CDR3 is TGCGCCAGCAGCGAGGGACTGACTCAAAGTACTGAAGCTTTCTTT. Amino acid sequence: CASSEGLTQSTEAFF. Supplemented by reference TRBV5-1 and TRBJ1-1, the full variable domain reads KAGVTQTPRYLIKTRGQQVTLSCSPISGHRSVSWYQQTPGQGLQFLFEYFSETQRNKGNFPGRFSGRQFSNSRSEMNVSTLELGDSALYLCASSEGLTQSTEAFFGQGTRLTVV.